This T cell receptor (beta chain) stems from a study of T cells in Graves' hyperthyroidism and ophthalmopathy. Broader study findings: A model built on 13 V-J features separated ophthalmopathy from stable hyperthyroidism. Within blood appeared most thyroid clonotypes that had expanded above 0.001.

This clonotype was seen ten or more times. As yet, its antigen is unknown. The PBMCs studied were ones that came from roughly 9.1 ml fresh peripheral blood. Using RNA transcripts as the source, TCR beta CDR3 regions were amplified. An initial round of RT-PCR targeting the TCR CDR3 relied on the HTBI primer set. TCRdb called the multiplex PCR reads again in MiXCR, with one record for every CDR3 protein. The sample yields hundreds of thousands of distinct CDR3 sequences, 12% to 15% seen once. This CDR3 contains 12 residues. With 6 bases removed from V and 5 bases from J, the gap between germline ends came to 10 bases. Germline assignment: CDR1 MNHNS and CDR2 SASEGT.

The receptor comes from a woman younger than 30 with Graves' hyperthyroidism. The chain uses TRBV6-1 and TRBJ1-1; D is perhaps TRBD1 (5 bases). Sequenced: blood. In DNA, the CDR3 is TGTGCCAGCAGATCCGGGACGACTGAAGCTTTCTTT. Residues: CASRSGTTEAFF.